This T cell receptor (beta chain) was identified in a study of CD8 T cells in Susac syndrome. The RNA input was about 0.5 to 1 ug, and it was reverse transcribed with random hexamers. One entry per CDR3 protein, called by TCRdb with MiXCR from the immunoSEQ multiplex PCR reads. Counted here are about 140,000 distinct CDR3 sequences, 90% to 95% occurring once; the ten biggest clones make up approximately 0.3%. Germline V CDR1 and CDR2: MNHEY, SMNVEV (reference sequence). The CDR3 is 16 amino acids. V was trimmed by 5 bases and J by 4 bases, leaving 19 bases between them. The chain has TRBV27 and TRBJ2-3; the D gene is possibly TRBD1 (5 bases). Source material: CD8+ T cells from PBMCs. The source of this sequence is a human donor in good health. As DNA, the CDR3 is TGTGCCAGCAGTCTTGTGGGGCTGTTTAGTGCAGATACGCAGTATTTT. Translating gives CASSLVGLFSADTQYF.